This entry concerns a single T cell receptor (beta chain). Antigen: not known. This entry comes from a study of cytomegalovirus exposure and HLA in healthy donors. Study-wide results and caveats: In a later analysis, DRB1 alleles had the most associated TCRs; HLA-C alleles the fewest.

Trimming at V came to 6 bases and at J to 0 bases, leaving 4 bases not matched to a gene. Germline V gives CDR1 SGHNT, CDR2 YENEEA. The CDR3 length is 15 residues. The study ran its PCR with 60 Vbeta and 13 Jbeta primers. Data came from immunoSEQ multiplex PCR; TCRdb stores just in-frame clones and leaves some out. The sample consists of roughly 100,000 clones, 76% of them appearing once. Specimen: PBMCs. This TCR was recovered from a man in his forties or fifties in good health and CMV-seropositive. V and J are TRBV11-3 and TRBJ2-7; 11 bases match TRBD1. Here the CDR3 reads CASRPGTGGSYEQYF. CDR3 sequence (DNA): TGTGCCAGCAGACCCGGGACAGGGGGCTCCTACGAGCAGTACTTC. The full variable domain, completed using reference TRBV11-3 and TRBJ2-7, is EAGVVQSPRYKIIEKKQPVAFWCNPISGHNTLYWYLQNLGQGPELLIRYENEEAVDDSQLPKDRFSAERLKGVDSTLKIQPAELGDSAVYLCASRPGTGGSYEQYFGPGTRLTVT.